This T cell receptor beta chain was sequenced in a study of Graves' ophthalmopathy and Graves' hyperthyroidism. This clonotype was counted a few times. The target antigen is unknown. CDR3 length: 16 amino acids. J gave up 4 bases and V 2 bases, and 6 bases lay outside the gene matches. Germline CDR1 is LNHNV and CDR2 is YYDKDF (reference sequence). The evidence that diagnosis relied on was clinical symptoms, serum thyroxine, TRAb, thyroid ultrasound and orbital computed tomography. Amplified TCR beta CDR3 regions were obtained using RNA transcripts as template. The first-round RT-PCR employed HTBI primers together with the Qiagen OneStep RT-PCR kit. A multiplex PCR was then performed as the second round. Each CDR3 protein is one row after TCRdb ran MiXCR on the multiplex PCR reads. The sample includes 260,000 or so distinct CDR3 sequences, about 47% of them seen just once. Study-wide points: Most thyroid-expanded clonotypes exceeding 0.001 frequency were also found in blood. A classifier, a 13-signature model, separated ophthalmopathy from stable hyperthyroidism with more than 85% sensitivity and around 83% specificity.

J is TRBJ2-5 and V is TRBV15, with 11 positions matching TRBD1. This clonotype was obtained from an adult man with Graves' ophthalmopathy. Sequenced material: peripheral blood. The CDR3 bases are TGTGCCACCAGCAGATTAGGACAGGGGGCTCGAGAGACCCAGTACTTC. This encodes CATSRLGQGARETQYF.